Below are 15 T cell receptor beta chains sequenced from a single sample in a study of blood T cell repertoires in COVID-19 (dated by TCRdb to the early 2020s). Library generation was performed with the immunoSEQ multiplex PCR assay. TCRdb took over this immuneACCESS table, retaining in-frame rearrangements with V and J assigned. Such tables are incomplete; in checked studies, under half of the missing clones stem from an unresolved V gene, and the remainder is unexplained. Within this sample are 100,000 to 150,000 clones, with approximately 81% of them counted one time only. The ten largest clones capture 9.5% to 15% of the sample. Sequenced sample: peripheral blood. Every receptor here comes from a woman aged 25 to 45 who had recovered from COVID-19.

This clone was seen only once. The chain joins TRBV5-5 to TRBJ2-3; 11 bases map to TRBD2. The CDR3 length is 14 residues. Germline-derived CDR1 and CDR2 are SGHKS and YYEKEE (reference sequence). J gave up 14 bases and V 4 bases, and 12 bases lay outside the gene matches. In DNA form, the CDR3 reads TGTGCCAGCAGCCCGGGACTAGCGGAGTGGTCTTCGTATTTT. It translates to CASSPGLAEWSSYF.

This chain uses TRBV19 with TRBJ2-5, with TRBD2 identical over 9 bases. The length of the CDR3 is 15 residues. CDR1 LNHDA and CDR2 SQIVND come from the germline V gene (reference sequence). Losses at the gene ends were 3 bases for V and 5 bases for J; bases not matched to a gene: 7. CDR3 loop: CASSMASGARETQYF. The CDR3 DNA follows: TGTGCCAGTAGTATGGCTAGCGGGGCCCGGGAGACCCAGTACTTC.

The chain carries TRBV7-3 and TRBJ2-3; D perhaps matches TRBD1 (6 bases). Trimming pared 2 bases from V and 2 bases from J, leaving 11 bases between. This CDR3 has 15 residues. Germline CDR1 and CDR2: SGHTA and FQGTGA. CDR3 DNA sequence: TGTGCCAGCAGCTTAGGGACACTTCTCACAGATACGCAGTATTTT. Translating gives CASSLGTLLTDTQYF.

The chain is built from TRBV20-1 and TRBJ1-1, with 7 bases fitting TRBD1. The CDR3 contains 13 residues. The V gene end was trimmed by 3 bases and the J gene end by 5 bases; junction bases not matched to a gene: 6. The germline CDR1 and CDR2 sequences are DFQATT and SNEGSKA (reference sequence). In nucleotides, the CDR3 is TGCAGTGCTAGTGCAACGGGACAGACTGAAGCTTTCTTT. Protein sequence: CSASATGQTEAFF.

V is TRBV5-4 and J is TRBJ2-7; 11 nucleotides agree with TRBD2. Germline V gives CDR1 SGHNT, CDR2 YYREEE (reference sequence). V trimming: 10 bases; J trimming: 5 bases; junction bases outside the gene matches: 11. The CDR3 is made up of 14 amino acids. CDR3 in amino acids: CAWGIAGGPNEQYF. The CDR3 nucleotides read TGTGCCTGGGGGATAGCGGGAGGGCCCAACGAGCAGTACTTC.

This clone has just a few counts. The rearrangement links TRBV19 to TRBJ2-5, with TRBD2 matching 10 bases. With 0 bases clipped from V and 4 bases from J, the junction kept 2 bases outside the gene matches. The CDR3 is 15 amino acids. Germline CDR1 is LNHDA and CDR2 is SQIVND (reference sequence). The CDR3 coding sequence is TGTGCCAGTAGTATAGATAGCGGGAGGTCAGAGACCCAGTACTTC. This codes for CASSIDSGRSETQYF.

V usage is TRBV29-1 and J usage is TRBJ2-1; 7 bases map to TRBD2. V trimming: 4 bases; J trimming: 3 bases; junction bases outside the gene matches: 6. The CDR3 has 14 residues. The germline V gene has CDR1 SQVTM and CDR2 ANQGSEA. The DNA for the CDR3 is TGCAGCGTTGTGTCGGCGGGAGACTACAATGAGCAGTTCTTC. It encodes CSVVSAGDYNEQFF.

The V call is TRBV4-1, the J call TRBJ2-1; 10 nucleotides match TRBD1. V was clipped by 1 base and J by 6 bases; unmatched bases: 3. Germline assignment: CDR1 MGHRA and CDR2 YSYEKL. This CDR3 contains 15 residues. This chain's CDR3 is CASSQADRGVNEQFF. In DNA form, the CDR3 reads TGCGCCAGCAGCCAAGCGGACAGGGGGGTCAATGAGCAGTTCTTC.

The V gene is TRBV9, the J gene TRBJ1-3, with a weak D call TRBD1 (6 bases). Germline values: CDR1 SGDLS, CDR2 YYNGEE. The CDR3 is made up of 13 amino acids. With 3 bases removed from V and 4 bases from J, the gap between germline ends came to 8 bases. In nucleotides, the CDR3 is TGTGCCAGCAGCGAAAGGGGGGGAAACACCATATATTTT. This translates into CASSERGGNTIYF.

The V gene is TRBV5-1, the J gene TRBJ1-2, with a possible D match to TRBD1 (6 bases). Trimming took 3 bases from V and 6 from J, leaving 24 bases between them. The germline CDR1 and CDR2 sequences are SGHRS and YFSETQ. This CDR3 has 17 amino acids. The CDR3 protein is CASSWGQGPAPGDGYTF. The CDR3 DNA reads as TGCGCCAGCAGCTGGGGGCAGGGACCAGCCCCAGGGGATGGCTACACCTTC.

The rearrangement joins TRBV7-2 to TRBJ2-7; 8 bases agree with TRBD2. J lost 7 bases, V lost 0 bases, and 8 bases had no gene match. The CDR3 length is 15 residues. In germline, CDR1 is SGHTA, CDR2 FQGNSA. For the CDR3, the DNA is TGTGCCAGCAGCTTAGCGACGGGACTAGTCGCGGAGCAGTACTTC. Translating gives CASSLATGLVAEQYF.

This chain uses TRBV30 with TRBJ1-2, with 7 bases that match TRBD1. After removal of 3 bases from V and 0 bases from J, the junction contained 19 bases not matched to a gene. From germline, CDR1 is GTSNPN and CDR2 SVGIG (reference sequence). The CDR3 covers 19 residues. The CDR3 here is CAWSAGTAFPENPNYGYTF. The CDR3 nucleotides are TGTGCCTGGAGCGCCGGGACAGCATTTCCGGAGAATCCTAACTATGGCTACACCTTC.

This sequence joins TRBV19 and TRBJ2-7, with a tentative D call TRBD2 (6 bases). V shed 6 bases and J shed 0 bases, with 18 bases lying between them. Germline CDR1 reads LNHDA; CDR2 reads SQIVND (reference sequence). The CDR3 spans 16 residues. The CDR3 here is CASSRPSGFSSYEQYF. The CDR3, as DNA: TGTGCCAGTAGCCGCCCCAGCGGGTTCAGCTCCTACGAGCAGTACTTC.

This sequence joins TRBV7-8 and TRBJ2-5; D perhaps matches TRBD2 (6 bases). The V end was cut by 2 bases, the J end by 4 bases, with 11 bases between. The V gene's germline CDR1 is SGHVS and CDR2 FQNEAQ. The CDR3 extends over 14 amino acids. The CDR3 bases are TGTGCCAGCAGCTTAAACGGGAGAATAGAGACCCAGTACTTC. Residues: CASSLNGRIETQYF. The variable domain in full, completed from reference TRBV7-8 and TRBJ2-5, reads GAGVSQSPRYKVAKRGQDVALRCDPISGHVSLFWYQQALGQGPEFLTYFQNEAQLDKSGLPSDRFFAERPEGSVSTLKIQRTQQEDSAVYLCASSLNGRIETQYFGPGTRLLVL.

The chain is built from TRBV6-5 and TRBJ2-3; no definite D call. Germline CDR1 reads MNHEY; CDR2 reads SVGAGI. The CDR3 has 13 residues. V was pared by 6 bases and J by 0 bases, with 7 bases between. The CDR3 coding sequence is TGTGCCAGCAGGATACTTAGCACAGATACGCAGTATTTT. It codes for CASRILSTDTQYF.